This is a list of T cell receptor beta chains from one sample in a study of blood T cell repertoires in COVID-19. Method: immunoSEQ multiplex PCR; TCRdb's copy keeps in-frame clones and lacks some. The data show around 300,000 clones, with roughly 90% seen just once and 2% to 3% held by the top ten. The source material was peripheral blood. Source of these receptors: a man aged 18 to 35 with active or convalescent COVID-19. Each CDR3 is given with its conserved first and last residue. The D gene is left open where the match is weak. Clone size is given for some rows only: seen once, a few or many times, or a class if the clone is expanded.

V: TRBV19; D: -; J: TRBJ1-5; length: 16; size: -; CDR3: CASSIGNLQLNQPQHF; DNA: TGTGCCAGTAGTATAGGTAATTTACAGCTCAATCAGCCCCAGCATTTT
V: TRBV5-1; D: TRBD2; J: TRBJ2-7; length: 15; size: once; CDR3: CASSGSGGSSGEQYF; DNA: TGCGCCAGCAGTGGAAGCGGGGGATCTTCGGGCGAGCAGTACTTC
V: TRBV28; D: -; J: TRBJ1-5; length: 14; size: few; CDR3: CASSSPQGNQPQHF; DNA: TGTGCCAGCAGTTCCCCTCAGGGGAATCAGCCCCAGCATTTT
V: TRBV4-1; D: -; J: TRBJ1-4; length: 15; size: few; CDR3: CASSQERARNEKLFF; DNA: TGCGCCAGCAGCCAGGAGCGTGCTCGGAATGAAAAACTGTTTTTT
V: TRBV6-1; D: -; J: TRBJ2-3; length: 12; size: -; CDR3: CASSEQTDTQYF; DNA: TGTGCCAGCAGTGAGCAGACAGATACGCAGTATTTT
V: TRBV13; D: -; J: TRBJ2-7; length: 12; size: -; CDR3: CASSSRGSEQYF; DNA: TGTGCCAGCAGTTCCAGGGGTTCCGAGCAGTACTTC
V: TRBV28; D: -; J: TRBJ2-7; length: 14; size: once; CDR3: CASSRHEKLYEQYF; DNA: TGTGCCAGCAGCAGACACGAGAAGCTCTACGAGCAGTACTTC
V: TRBV27; D: -; J: TRBJ1-5; length: 15; size: -; CDR3: CASSSRTSSNQPQHF; DNA: TGTGCCAGCAGTTCCAGGACAAGTAGCAATCAGCCCCAGCATTTT
V: TRBV19; D: TRBD1; J: TRBJ2-2; length: 16; size: -; CDR3: CASSMGARGRTGELFF; DNA: TGTGCCAGTAGTATGGGCGCGAGGGGGCGAACCGGGGAGCTGTTTTTT
V: TRBV18; D: TRBD1; J: TRBJ1-1; length: 16; size: few; CDR3: CASSQKRTGGDTEAFF; DNA: TGTGCCAGCTCACAAAAACGGACAGGGGGTGACACTGAAGCTTTCTTT
V: TRBV5-1; D: -; J: TRBJ2-7; length: 17; size: -; CDR3: CASSLAGDFYYSYEQYF; DNA: TGCGCCAGCAGCTTGGCCGGGGACTTTTACTACTCCTACGAGCAGTACTTC